Listed below are T cell receptor beta chains from one sample, sequenced in a study of monozygotic twins with cystic fibrosis. Sequencing used immunoSEQ multiplex PCR; TCRdb keeps in-frame clones, though not all of them. The sample yields fewer than 15,000 clones, 75% to 85% seen once. The sequencing sample was made of blood. The receptor set was obtained from a man aged 18 to 30 with cystic fibrosis. The CDR3 runs from the conserved cysteine through the conserved F or W. The D gene is left open where the match is weak. The size field is filled for only some rows; it gives once, few, many or a size class.

DNA | CDR3 | V | length | size | D | J
TGTGCCAGTAGTCCGCGGGACAGGAACTATGGCTACACCTTC | CASSPRDRNYGYTF | TRBV19 | 14 | . | TRBD1 | TRBJ1-2
TGTGCCAGCAGCTTCGGACAGGAGAATCAGCCCCAGCATTTT | CASSFGQENQPQHF | TRBV7-6 | 14 | . | TRBD1 | TRBJ1-5
TGTGCCAGCAGCTTCGGTAGGGTCTATGGCTACACCTTC | CASSFGRVYGYTF | TRBV7-9 | 13 | . | . | TRBJ1-2
TGTGCCAGCAGCTTGAGGGGGCTTGAGACCCAGTACTTC | CASSLRGLETQYF | TRBV5-4 | 13 | . | TRBD1 | TRBJ2-5
TGTGCCTGGAGTAGGACCGTATACGGAAACACCATATATTTT | CAWSRTVYGNTIYF | TRBV30 | 14 | . | . | TRBJ1-3
TGTGCCAGCAGCTTAGGGCCGACTAGCGGGGGGACCTACGAGCAGTACTTC | CASSLGPTSGGTYEQYF | TRBV7-2 | 17 | . | TRBD2 | TRBJ2-7
TGTGCCAGTGAAGACAGGCCGAGCTCCTACGAGCAGTACTTC | CASEDRPSSYEQYF | TRBV2 | 14 | . | . | TRBJ2-7
TGTGCCAGCAGCTTAAGTCGTAATGAAAAACTGTTTTTT | CASSLSRNEKLFF | TRBV7-9 | 13 | . | . | TRBJ1-4
TGTGCCAGCAGTCGATCTAGCGGACGTGCGCCAGATACGCAGTATTTT | CASSRSSGRAPDTQYF | TRBV9 | 16 | . | TRBD2 | TRBJ2-3
TGTGCCAGCACCGGTAGCGGATACCAAGAGACCCAGTACTTC | CASTGSGYQETQYF | TRBV7-9 | 14 | . | . | TRBJ2-5
TGCGCCAGCAGTGGGGGGGACACCGCCTACAATGAGCAGTTCTTC | CASSGGDTAYNEQFF | TRBV10-2 | 15 | . | . | TRBJ2-1
TGTGCCAGCAGCTCAAGCGGGGGGGCCATAGATGAGCAGTTCTTC | CASSSSGGAIDEQFF | TRBV7-3 | 15 | once | TRBD2 | TRBJ2-1
TGTGCCAGCAGCGATAATAGGGGGATCTACAATGAGCAGTTCTTC | CASSDNRGIYNEQFF | TRBV11-2 | 15 | . | . | TRBJ2-1
TGTGCCAGCAGCTTAGCTTACGACCGGGACAGTAAGTGGAATCAGCCCCAGCATTTT | CASSLAYDRDSKWNQPQHF | TRBV7-9 | 19 | . | TRBD1 | TRBJ1-5
TGTGCCAGCAGCTTGGCGGACAGACCTAACACTGAAGCTTTCTTT | CASSLADRPNTEAFF | TRBV5-4 | 15 | . | . | TRBJ1-1
TGTGCCAGCAGTTTAGAGGCTCCCGGACTAGCGGGCGAGCAGTACTTC | CASSLEAPGLAGEQYF | TRBV27 | 16 | . | TRBD2 | TRBJ2-7
TGTGCCAGCAGCGAGGGGACTTATACAGATACGCAGTATTTT | CASSEGTYTDTQYF | TRBV7-7 | 14 | . | . | TRBJ2-3
TGTGCCAGCAGTGGCAAGTATCGGGGGCAGGCTGAAGCTTTCTTT | CASSGKYRGQAEAFF | TRBV25-1 | 15 | few | . | TRBJ1-1
TGTGCCAGCAGCTTAGGGCTCAATTCACCCCTCCACTTT | CASSLGLNSPLHF | TRBV13 | 13 | once | . | TRBJ1-6
TGTGCCAGCTCCCTGGGACAAATTTCATACGAGCAGTACTTC | CASSLGQISYEQYF | TRBV18 | 14 | . | . | TRBJ2-7
TGTGCCAGCAGTGAGTCAGAAGGCGGCTACACCTTC | CASSESEGGYTF | TRBV2 | 12 | . | . | TRBJ1-2
TGTGCCAGCAGGCGGCCGGGACTAGGAACCTACGAGCAGTACTTC | CASRRPGLGTYEQYF | TRBV11-2 | 15 | . | TRBD2 | TRBJ2-7
TGTGCCAGCAAAGGCGGGGGGGCCCGCGAGCAGTACTTC | CASKGGGAREQYF | TRBV6-5 | 13 | . | TRBD2 | TRBJ2-7
TGTGCCAGCACCATGAGGACCGGAGGCAATGAGCAGTTCTTC | CASTMRTGGNEQFF | TRBV6-1 | 14 | . | . | TRBJ2-1
TGTGCCAGCAGCTTAGCGGACAGAGGAGACTCCTACGAGCAGTACTTC | CASSLADRGDSYEQYF | TRBV5-4 | 16 | . | . | TRBJ2-7
TGCAGCGTTGAAGATCTAGGAGTTTCGGGGGAGACCCAGTACTTC | CSVEDLGVSGETQYF | TRBV29-1 | 15 | once | . | TRBJ2-5
TGTGCCAGCAGCTTGGTAGGAGGGCCCGCCGGTGAGCAGTTCTTC | CASSLVGGPAGEQFF | TRBV5-5 | 15 | once | . | TRBJ2-1
TGTGCCAGCAGTCCGGGGGGCGGTGGCTACACCTTC | CASSPGGGGYTF | TRBV6-5 | 12 | . | . | TRBJ1-2
TGTGCCAGCAGTGCCGTACCTGGCACCGGGGAGCTGTTTTTT | CASSAVPGTGELFF | TRBV6-1 | 14 | once | . | TRBJ2-2
TGTGCCAGCAGCCCTAGACTAGCGGGAGTTGTGGAGACCCAGTACTTC | CASSPRLAGVVETQYF | TRBV7-2 | 16 | . | TRBD2 | TRBJ2-5
TGTGCCAGCAGTCCCGAGCCGACGACTAGCGGGGGGCAGTTCTTC | CASSPEPTTSGGQFF | TRBV6-4 | 15 | . | TRBD2 | TRBJ2-1
TGTGCCAGCAGCCGGGACAGGCTGGAGCCCCAGCATTTT | CASSRDRLEPQHF | TRBV5-8 | 13 | . | TRBD1 | TRBJ1-5
TGTGCCAGCAGAGGCACCGGAGGGGCCCCCTACGAGCAGTACTTC | CASRGTGGAPYEQYF | TRBV6-5 | 15 | . | . | TRBJ2-7
TGTGCCAGCAGCTTTGGGGGCGAAGAGACCCAGTACTTC | CASSFGGEETQYF | TRBV7-9 | 13 | once | . | TRBJ2-5
TGTGCCAGCAGTTACTCGACAGCTATCCCTGAAGCTTTCTTT | CASSYSTAIPEAFF | TRBV6-6 | 14 | . | . | TRBJ1-1
TGTGCCAGCAGGTGGCATGCTGGGTCTAATGAAAAACTGTTTTTT | CASRWHAGSNEKLFF | TRBV7-2 | 15 | . | . | TRBJ1-4
TGTGCCAGCAGCCCGCTTAAAGGGGGCACAGATACGCAGTATTTT | CASSPLKGGTDTQYF | TRBV13 | 15 | once | . | TRBJ2-3
TGTGCCAGCAGCTTATCTTCCCGGCGGCCTCGGGGAGAGCAGTACTTC | CASSLSSRRPRGEQYF | TRBV28 | 16 | . | . | TRBJ2-7
TGCGCCAGCAGTGAGTTCCAGCGGGACGGTACCTACAATGAGCAGTTCTTC | CASSEFQRDGTYNEQFF | TRBV10-1 | 17 | . | TRBD2 | TRBJ2-1
TGTGCCAGCAGCTTAAAGGTCCACGAGCAGTACTTC | CASSLKVHEQYF | TRBV7-2 | 12 | . | . | TRBJ2-7
TGTGCCAGCAGTGAGGCTACGCAAAATCAGCCCCAGCATTTT | CASSEATQNQPQHF | TRBV2 | 14 | . | . | TRBJ1-5
TGTGCCATCAGTGAGCTGGGTGTCTACGAGCAGTACTTC | CAISELGVYEQYF | TRBV10-3 | 13 | . | . | TRBJ2-7
TGCGCCAGCAGCCAAGGAGGTGAGCAGTTCTTC | CASSQGGEQFF | TRBV4-1 | 11 | few | . | TRBJ2-1
TGCAGCGTCGGGACTAGCGGGTGGATTGAGCAGTTCTTC | CSVGTSGWIEQFF | TRBV29-1 | 13 | . | TRBD2 | TRBJ2-1
TGTGCCAGTAGTATGTTTGGGGCCAACGTCCTGACTTTC | CASSMFGANVLTF | TRBV19 | 13 | . | . | TRBJ2-6
TGTGCCAGCGGCCTCTCAGGGACTCAGGGTGGCTACACCTTC | CASGLSGTQGGYTF | TRBV6-1 | 14 | . | . | TRBJ1-2
TGTGCCATCAGTGATCCGGGACTAGCGGGGGGTGGCGGGGAGCTGTTTTTT | CAISDPGLAGGGGELFF | TRBV10-3 | 17 | . | TRBD2 | TRBJ2-2
TGTGCCAGCAGCCAGTACAGATCAACTAATGAAAAACTGTTTTTT | CASSQYRSTNEKLFF | TRBV14 | 15 | . | . | TRBJ1-4
TGTGCCAGCAGTTGGGACTTTCAAGAGACCCAGTACTTC | CASSWDFQETQYF | TRBV7-2 | 13 | few | . | TRBJ2-5
TGTGCCAGCAGTTACTCCACAGGGGCCAATTCACCCCTCCACTTT | CASSYSTGANSPLHF | TRBV6-5 | 15 | . | TRBD1 | TRBJ1-6
TGTGCCAGCAGTTACTCGCTGTCCGGCAGGGGAGATACGCAGTATTTT | CASSYSLSGRGDTQYF | TRBV6-6 | 16 | . | . | TRBJ2-3
TGCGCCAGCAGCCAAGAAATTGGGAATAGCAATCAGCCCCAGCATTTT | CASSQEIGNSNQPQHF | TRBV4-3 | 16 | . | . | TRBJ1-5
TGTGCCAGCAGCCGGCTAGCGGGAGGGAATATGTACGAGCAGTACTTC | CASSRLAGGNMYEQYF | TRBV11-2 | 16 | . | TRBD2 | TRBJ2-7
TGCGCCAGCAGCTTCGGGCTAGCGGGTAACTCCTACGAGCAGTACTTC | CASSFGLAGNSYEQYF | TRBV5-1 | 16 | . | TRBD2 | TRBJ2-7
TGTGCCAGCAGCTTAAACAGGGGGCTATACAATGAGCAGTTCTTC | CASSLNRGLYNEQFF | TRBV7-2 | 15 | . | TRBD1 | TRBJ2-1
TGTGCCAGCACTCTCCTAGCGGGGGCCTCGGTGGAGACCCAGTACTTC | CASTLLAGASVETQYF | TRBV28 | 16 | . | TRBD2 | TRBJ2-5
TGTGCCAGCAGTCCTCGGACAGGGACGGTGGCGATTGGGTACGAGCAGTACTTC | CASSPRTGTVAIGYEQYF | TRBV27 | 18 | . | TRBD1 | TRBJ2-7